The 23 T cell receptor beta chains given below trace back to one sample, sequenced in a study of blood T cells in healthy people across ages. The use of a sample-barcoded 5' primer and a J-beta primer mix characterized a second PCR of roughly 6 to 11 cycles. From the 5' RACE reads, TCRdb called clonotypes with MiXCR, one entry per CDR3 protein. The sample records approximately 680,000 distinct CDR3 sequences, about 30% being singletons. Sample: blood. All receptors come from a woman aged 80 or over in good health.

The chain uses TRBV6-5 and TRBJ1-2; 7 bases map to TRBD1. The CDR3 has 15 amino acids. Germline loops: CDR1 MNHEY, CDR2 SVGAGI. J lost 4 bases, V lost 0 bases, and 5 bases had no gene match. CDR3 loop: CASSYSGGEGYGYTF. CDR3 sequence (DNA): TGTGCCAGCAGTTACTCAGGGGGCGAGGGCTATGGCTACACCTTC.

As for this clonotype: This may stem from a read error, because a much larger clone lies one nucleotide away. This chain links TRBV15 with TRBJ2-5; 7 bases fit TRBD1. CDR1 is LNHNV and CDR2 is YYDKDF in the germline V gene (reference sequence). The CDR3 extends over 17 amino acids. The CDR3 DNA sequence: TGTACCACCAGCAGAGATCTCAGGAGCAGGGGGAAGGAGACCCAGTACTTC. It yields the protein CTTSRDLRSRGKETQYF.

Ten or more counts support this clonotype. The chain links TRBV20-1 to TRBJ2-6; D remains ambiguous. The CDR3 is 15 residues long. CDR1 and CDR2 (germline): DFQATT, SNEGSKA (reference sequence). The V and J ends lost 3 bases and 0 bases respectively, with 9 bases between them. The CDR3 DNA sequence: TGCAGTGCTAGTGAACAGAGCTCTGGGGCCAACGTCCTGACTTTC. Translation gives CSASEQSSGANVLTF.

This clonotype was observed at least ten times. V is TRBV19 and J is TRBJ2-7; D not certain. Looked up from germline, CDR1 is LNHDA and CDR2 is SQIVND (reference sequence). The V end lost 4 bases, the J end lost 0 bases, and 13 bases lay between the germline ends. CDR3 length equals 15 residues. The CDR3 loop is CASSTRIDISYEQYF. In DNA form, the CDR3 reads TGTGCCAGTAGTACCCGAATTGACATCTCCTACGAGCAGTACTTC. The complete variable domain, with remaining parts taken from reference TRBV19 and TRBJ2-7, reads DGGITQSPKYLFRKEGQNVTLSCEQNLNHDAMYWYRQDPGQGLRLIYYSQIVNDFQKGDIAEGYSVSREKKESFPLTVTSAQKNPTAFYLCASSTRIDISYEQYFGPGTRLTVT.

This clonotype appeared a few times. CDR3 in DNA: TGTGCCAGCAGCTTAGATCTTCTAGCGGGGGCCCATGAGCAGTTCTTC. Protein product: CASSLDLLAGAHEQFF. The chain employs TRBV11-2 and TRBJ2-1, with TRBD2 matching over 10 bases. V gave up 0 bases and J gave up 8 bases; unmatched junction bases: 7. Germline lookup yields CDR1 SGHAT and CDR2 FQNNGV. The CDR3 runs 16 residues.

In its sample, this clonotype was seen many times. This chain links TRBV12-3 or TRBV12-4 with TRBJ1-2; 8 positions agree with TRBD1. This CDR3 contains 14 residues. J lost 8 bases, V lost 6 bases, and 11 bases had no gene match. The CDR3 loop reads CASSTDRALEGYTF. CDR3 nucleotide sequence: TGTGCCAGCAGCACGGACAGGGCCTTAGAAGGCTACACCTTC.

The chain links TRBV7-8 to TRBJ2-3; D remains ambiguous. Germline V gene lookup returns CDR1 SGHVS and CDR2 FQNEAQ. There are 14 residues in the CDR3. V dropped 1 base and J dropped 4 bases, with 9 bases sitting between them. The DNA of the CDR3 is TGTGCCAGCAGCTTAGAGGGATACGCAGATACGCAGTATTTT. It codes for CASSLEGYADTQYF.

This clonotype was seen ten or more times. This chain uses TRBV29-1 with TRBJ1-1; perhaps TRBD1 as D (5 bases). The germline CDR1 and CDR2 sequences are SQVTM and ANQGSEA. The CDR3 contains 11 residues. The ends were cut back, 4 bases at V and 6 bases at J, with 9 bases in the middle. The CDR3 nucleotides read TGCAGCGTTGGGGGGAGTCCTGAAGCTTTCTTT. It is translated as CSVGGSPEAFF.

The rearrangement joins TRBV7-9 to TRBJ2-5; D tentatively reads TRBD1 or TRBD2 (5 bases each). Trimming removed 5 bases at V and 5 bases at J, with 15 bases between. Germline V gene lookup returns CDR1 SEHNR and CDR2 FQNEAQ (reference sequence). CDR3 size: 14 residues. The CDR3 DNA reads as TGTGCCAGCAGCGTGGGGACGGGTCGTGAGACCCAGTACTTC. It yields the protein CASSVGTGRETQYF.

Ten or more counts support this clonotype. This chain uses TRBV6-4 with TRBJ2-1; a possible D gene is TRBD1 (6 bases). V was cut by 6 bases and J by 6 bases, with 6 bases left in between. CDR1 MRHNA and CDR2 SNTAGT come from the germline V gene. CDR3 size: 11 residues. CDR3 region: CASRQGNEQFF. Here the CDR3 DNA reads TGTGCCAGCAGACAGGGCAATGAGCAGTTCTTC.

This clonotype came up a few times. The rearrangement joins TRBV27 to TRBJ2-5; unclear D gene. V lost 1 base and J 2 bases, leaving 8 bases between the germline ends. In germline, CDR1 is MNHEY, CDR2 SMNVEV (reference sequence). CDR3 length: 14 amino acids. CDR3 region: CASSLYHTQETQYF. In DNA form, the CDR3 reads TGTGCCAGCAGTTTATATCACACACAAGAGACCCAGTACTTC.

This clonotype has a handful of counts. This chain connects TRBV2 to TRBJ1-1; no definite D call. The ends were cut back, 7 bases at V and 1 base at J, with 7 bases in the middle. CDR3 size: 12 residues. Germline V CDR1 and CDR2: SNHLY, FYNNEI. CDR3 in amino acids: CASTFTNTEAFF. The CDR3 DNA is TGTGCCAGCACTTTCACGAACACTGAAGCTTTCTTT.

This clonotype occurred many times. This chain connects TRBV7-9 to TRBJ1-1, with D possibly matching TRBD1 (5 bases). V was clipped by 1 base and J by 5 bases, with 8 bases between them. This CDR3 comprises 13 residues. In germline, CDR1 is SEHNR, CDR2 FQNEAQ (reference sequence). CDR3 amino acids: CASSLGQSTEAFF. In DNA, the CDR3 is TGTGCCAGCAGCTTAGGACAGAGTACTGAAGCTTTCTTT.

This rearrangement joins TRBV20-1 to TRBJ2-3, with D hard to call. This CDR3 has 14 residues. Trimming cost V 4 bases and J 0 bases, with 11 bases left between them. CDR1 and CDR2 from the germline V gene are DFQATT and SNEGSKA (reference sequence). The CDR3 DNA follows: TGCAGTGCTATGTCCCAGACGAGCACAGATACGCAGTATTTT. Protein product: CSAMSQTSTDTQYF.

The table lists this clonotype with many counts. The gene calls are TRBV7-9 and TRBJ2-5; 9 nucleotides line up with TRBD2. Germline CDR1 SEHNR, CDR2 FQNEAQ (reference sequence). This CDR3 has 16 residues. The trim removed 1 base at V and 4 bases at J, leaving 7 bases unmatched. Here the CDR3 reads CASSLEAGGPRETQYF. CDR3 DNA sequence: TGTGCCAGCAGCTTAGAGGCGGGGGGGCCACGAGAGACCCAGTACTTC.

About this clonotype itself: Since a much larger clone is just one base distant, this may be a read error. The CDR3 spells CAWRTFRGLVGYGHTF. CDR3 nucleotide sequence: TGTGCCTGGAGGACTTTTCGGGGGTTGGTGGGCTATGGCCACACCTTC. The rearrangement uses TRBV30 and TRBJ1-2; D perhaps matches TRBD1 (5 bases). The CDR3 contains 16 residues. Per germline, CDR1 GTSNPN and CDR2 SVGIG (reference sequence).

The chain is built from TRBV6-2 or TRBV6-3 and TRBJ2-5; D may be TRBD1 (6 bases). This CDR3 has 15 amino acids. Germline V gene data show CDR1 as MNHEY and CDR2 as SVGEGT. V lost 2 bases and J lost 11, with 21 bases in between. The CDR3 DNA reads as TGTGCCAGCAGTTACCCAGGGGTCCAAGGCAATGAGCAGTACTTC. This translates into CASSYPGVQGNEQYF.

CDR3 sequence: CASSVAGADTGELFF. The CDR3 DNA follows: TGTGCCAGCAGCGTAGCGGGGGCTGACACCGGGGAGCTGTTTTTT. The V call is TRBV9, the J call TRBJ2-2; D tentatively reads TRBD1 or TRBD2 (6 bases each). The germline V gene encodes CDR1 SGDLS and CDR2 YYNGEE. With 0 bases removed from V and 3 bases from J, the gap between germline ends came to 9 bases. The CDR3 spans 15 residues.

The chain employs TRBV9 and TRBJ2-7; D not resolved. CDR3 length: 14 residues. Trimming pared 0 bases from V and 2 bases from J, leaving 9 bases between. Germline V lookup: CDR1 SGDLS, CDR2 YYNGEE. The DNA for the CDR3 is TGTGCCAGCAGCGTAGGGCAGGAGCCCTACGAGCAGTACGTC. Its protein is CASSVGQEPYEQYV.

Many counts were recorded for this clonotype. This chain joins TRBV19 and TRBJ2-5, with TRBD2 matching over 12 bases. V was clipped by 6 bases and J by 1 base; unmatched bases: 6. The CDR3 is 16 residues long. Germline CDR1 LNHDA, CDR2 SQIVND (reference sequence). CDR3 nucleotides: TGTGCCAGTAGCCGGACTAGCGGGGTACTCCAAGAGACCCAGTACTTC. Protein: CASSRTSGVLQETQYF.

This sequence joins TRBV30 and TRBJ2-2, with a possible D match to TRBD1 (6 bases). The germline CDR1 and CDR2 sequences are GTSNPN and SVGIG (reference sequence). V dropped 3 bases and J dropped 6 bases, with 11 bases sitting between them. This CDR3 has 13 amino acids. CDR3 residues: CAWRPRGAGELFF. The CDR3 DNA follows: TGTGCCTGGAGACCCAGGGGAGCCGGGGAGCTGTTTTTT.

This clonotype was observed many times. CDR3 protein: CAIRPDRGNSYGYTF. DNA of the CDR3: TGTGCCATCAGGCCAGACAGGGGGAACAGCTATGGCTACACCTTC. The chain uses TRBV10-3 and TRBJ1-2; 9 nucleotides agree with TRBD1. This CDR3 contains 15 residues. Germline V gene data show CDR1 as ENHRY and CDR2 as SYGVKD. The ends lost 6 bases at V and 4 bases at J; junction bases unmatched: 9.

This clonotype was recorded many times. V and J are TRBV27 and TRBJ1-5; perhaps TRBD1 as D (6 bases). The CDR3 length is 16 residues. Trimming removed 5 bases from V and 2 bases from J, with 16 bases in between. In germline, CDR1 is MNHEY, CDR2 SMNVEV (reference sequence). CDR3 residues: CASSPYRGAGNQPQHF. In DNA form, the CDR3 reads TGTGCCAGCAGTCCCTATCGGGGGGCCGGCAATCAGCCCCAGCATTTT.